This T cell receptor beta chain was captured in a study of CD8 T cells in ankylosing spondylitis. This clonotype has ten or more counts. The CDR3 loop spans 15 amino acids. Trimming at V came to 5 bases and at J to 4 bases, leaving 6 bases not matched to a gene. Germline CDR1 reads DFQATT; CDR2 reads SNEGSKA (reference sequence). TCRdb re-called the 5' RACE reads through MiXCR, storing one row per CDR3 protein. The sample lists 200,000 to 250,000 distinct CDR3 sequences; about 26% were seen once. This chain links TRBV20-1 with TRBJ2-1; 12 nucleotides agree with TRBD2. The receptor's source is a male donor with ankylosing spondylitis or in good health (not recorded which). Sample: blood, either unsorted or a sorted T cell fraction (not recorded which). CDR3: CSADGLAGSYNEQFF. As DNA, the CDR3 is TGCAGTGCTGACGGACTAGCGGGATCATACAATGAGCAGTTCTTC.